What follows describes a single T cell receptor beta chain. Combining a sample-barcoded 5' primer with a J-beta primer mix, a second PCR ran for about 7 to 11 cycles. TCRdb independently ran MiXCR on the 5' RACE reads; one entry per CDR3 protein. The sample contains 1.5 million to 2 million distinct CDR3 sequences, approximately 28% of which appear only once. The sample originates from a study of blood T cells in healthy people across ages. The V and J ends lost 5 bases and 7 bases, in that order; junction bases with no gene match: 20. CDR1 is LGHDT, CDR2 YNNKEL, per germline (reference sequence). The CDR3 totals 19 residues.

This receptor was identified in a woman aged 25 to 45 in good health. The chain is built from TRBV3-1 and TRBJ2-1, with 10 nucleotides matching TRBD2. The source material was blood. This CDR3 reads CASSSRTSGRLARGNEQFF. The DNA of the CDR3 is TGTGCCAGCAGCTCTCGGACTAGCGGAAGACTAGCACGTGGGAATGAGCAGTTCTTC.